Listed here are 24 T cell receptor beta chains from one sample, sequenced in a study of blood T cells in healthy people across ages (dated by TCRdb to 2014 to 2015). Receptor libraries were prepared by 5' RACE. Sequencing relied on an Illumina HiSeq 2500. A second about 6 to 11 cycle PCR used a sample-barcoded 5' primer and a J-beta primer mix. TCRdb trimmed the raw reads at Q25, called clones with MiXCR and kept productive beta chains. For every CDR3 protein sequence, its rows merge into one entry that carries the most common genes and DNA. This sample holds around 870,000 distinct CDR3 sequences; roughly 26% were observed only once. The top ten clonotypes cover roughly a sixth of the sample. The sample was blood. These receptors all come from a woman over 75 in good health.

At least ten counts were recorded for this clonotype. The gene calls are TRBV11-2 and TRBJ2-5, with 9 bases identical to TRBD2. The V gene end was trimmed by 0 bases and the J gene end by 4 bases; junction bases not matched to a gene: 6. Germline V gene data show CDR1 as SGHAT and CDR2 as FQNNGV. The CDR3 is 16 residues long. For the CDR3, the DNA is TGTGCCAGCAGCTTAGAGACTGGCGGGGGGGCAGAGACCCAGTACTTC. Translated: CASSLETGGGAETQYF.

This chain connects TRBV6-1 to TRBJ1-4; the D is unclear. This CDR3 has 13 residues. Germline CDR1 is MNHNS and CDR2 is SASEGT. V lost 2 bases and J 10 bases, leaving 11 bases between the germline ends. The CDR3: CASSEWLSGKLFF. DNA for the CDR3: TGTGCCAGCAGTGAATGGCTATCAGGAAAACTGTTTTTT.

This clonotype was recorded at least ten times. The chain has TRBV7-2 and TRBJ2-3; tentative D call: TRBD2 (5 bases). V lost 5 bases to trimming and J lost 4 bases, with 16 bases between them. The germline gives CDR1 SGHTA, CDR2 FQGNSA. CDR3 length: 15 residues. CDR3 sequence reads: CASSPSWEWADTQYF. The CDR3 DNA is TGTGCCAGCAGCCCATCTTGGGAGTGGGCAGATACGCAGTATTTT.

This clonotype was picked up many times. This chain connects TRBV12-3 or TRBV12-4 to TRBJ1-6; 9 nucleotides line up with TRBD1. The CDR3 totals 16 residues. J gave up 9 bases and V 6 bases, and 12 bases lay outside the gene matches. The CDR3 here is CASRDTGGASPSPLHF. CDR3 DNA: TGTGCCAGCAGGGATACAGGGGGCGCGTCTCCTTCACCCCTCCACTTT.

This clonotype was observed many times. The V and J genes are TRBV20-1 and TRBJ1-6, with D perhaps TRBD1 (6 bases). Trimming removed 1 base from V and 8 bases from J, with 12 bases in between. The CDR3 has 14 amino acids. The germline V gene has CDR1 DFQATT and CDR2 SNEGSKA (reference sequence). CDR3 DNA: TGCAGTGCTAGAGTTGTACAGGGAGATTCACCCCTCCACTTT. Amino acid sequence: CSARVVQGDSPLHF.

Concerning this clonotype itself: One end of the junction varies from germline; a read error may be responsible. Written as DNA, the CDR3 is TGTGCCAGCGGTTACTCGGCTAGCGGGGGGGCCCCGAACACCGGGGAGCTGTTTTTT. This translates into CASGYSASGGAPNTGELFF. The genes are TRBV6-5 and TRBJ2-2; 12 nucleotides line up with TRBD2. The CDR3 sequence is 19 residues long. Germline V gene lookup returns CDR1 MNHEY and CDR2 SVGAGI.

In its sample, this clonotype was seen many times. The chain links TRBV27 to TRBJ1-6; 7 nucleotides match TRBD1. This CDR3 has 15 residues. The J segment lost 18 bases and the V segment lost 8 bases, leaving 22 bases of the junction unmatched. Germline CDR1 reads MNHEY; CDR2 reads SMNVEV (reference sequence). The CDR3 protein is CASRFAGTALSMPHF. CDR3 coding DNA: TGTGCCAGCCGATTCGCCGGGACAGCTCTATCTATGCCCCACTTT.

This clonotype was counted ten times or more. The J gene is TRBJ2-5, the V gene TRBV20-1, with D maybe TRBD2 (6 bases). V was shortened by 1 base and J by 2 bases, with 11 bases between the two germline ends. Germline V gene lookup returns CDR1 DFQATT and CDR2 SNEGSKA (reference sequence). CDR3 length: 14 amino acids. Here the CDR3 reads CSARGFGGQETQYF. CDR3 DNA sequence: TGCAGTGCTAGAGGGTTCGGGGGTCAAGAGACCCAGTACTTC.

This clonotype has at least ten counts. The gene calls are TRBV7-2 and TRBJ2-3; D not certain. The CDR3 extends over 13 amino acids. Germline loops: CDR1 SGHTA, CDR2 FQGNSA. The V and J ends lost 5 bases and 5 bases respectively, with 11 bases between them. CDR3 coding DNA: TGTGCCAGCAGCCTCACCGCTATAGATACGCAGTATTTT. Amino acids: CASSLTAIDTQYF.

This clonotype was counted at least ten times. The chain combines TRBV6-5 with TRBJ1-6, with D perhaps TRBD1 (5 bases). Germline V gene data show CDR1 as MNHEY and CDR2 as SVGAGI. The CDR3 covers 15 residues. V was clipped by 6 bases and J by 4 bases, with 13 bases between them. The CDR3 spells CASRPGQIYNSPLHF. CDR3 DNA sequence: TGTGCCAGCAGACCCGGACAAATTTATAATTCACCCCTCCACTTT.

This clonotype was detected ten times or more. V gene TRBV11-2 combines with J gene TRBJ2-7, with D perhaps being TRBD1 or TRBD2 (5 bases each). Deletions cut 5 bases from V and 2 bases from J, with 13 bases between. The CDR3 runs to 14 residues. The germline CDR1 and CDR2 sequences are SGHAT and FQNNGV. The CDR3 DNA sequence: TGTGCCAGCAGCCTCCCGGGACCCGCCTACGAGCAGTACTTC. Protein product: CASSLPGPAYEQYF.

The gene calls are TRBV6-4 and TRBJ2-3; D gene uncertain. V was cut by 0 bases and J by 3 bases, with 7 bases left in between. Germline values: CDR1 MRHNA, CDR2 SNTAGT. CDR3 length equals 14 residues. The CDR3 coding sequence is TGTGCCAGCAGTGACTCAGGCCAAACAGATACGCAGTATTTT. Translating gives CASSDSGQTDTQYF.

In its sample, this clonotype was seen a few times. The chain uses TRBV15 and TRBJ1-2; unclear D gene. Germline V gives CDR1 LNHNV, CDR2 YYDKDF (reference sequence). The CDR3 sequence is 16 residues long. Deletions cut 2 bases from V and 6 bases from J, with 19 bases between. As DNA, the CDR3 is TGTGCCACCAGCAGACCTCGGGCTTCCCGGGAAGATGGCTACACCTTC. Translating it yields CATSRPRASREDGYTF.

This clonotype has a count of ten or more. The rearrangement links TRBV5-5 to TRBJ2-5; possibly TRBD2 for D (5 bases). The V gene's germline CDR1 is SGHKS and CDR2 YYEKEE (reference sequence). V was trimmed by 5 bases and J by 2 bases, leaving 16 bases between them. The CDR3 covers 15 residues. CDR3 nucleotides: TGTGCCAGCAGACTCACCGCGGGCGGACAAGAGACCCAGTACTTC. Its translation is CASRLTAGGQETQYF. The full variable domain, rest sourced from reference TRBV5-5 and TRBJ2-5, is DAGVTQSPTHLIKTRGQQVTLRCSPISGHKSVSWYQQVLGQGPQFIFQYYEKEERGRGNFPDRFSARQFPNYSSELNVNALLLGDSALYLCASRLTAGGQETQYFGPGTRLLVL.

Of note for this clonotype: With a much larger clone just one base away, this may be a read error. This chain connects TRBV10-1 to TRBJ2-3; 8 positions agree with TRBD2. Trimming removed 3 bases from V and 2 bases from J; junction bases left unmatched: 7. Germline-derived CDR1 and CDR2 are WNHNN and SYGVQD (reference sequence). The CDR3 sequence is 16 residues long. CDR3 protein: CASSDISGEDTDTQYF. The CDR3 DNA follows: TGCGCCAGCAGTGATATTAGCGGGGAAGACACAGATACGCAGTATTTT.

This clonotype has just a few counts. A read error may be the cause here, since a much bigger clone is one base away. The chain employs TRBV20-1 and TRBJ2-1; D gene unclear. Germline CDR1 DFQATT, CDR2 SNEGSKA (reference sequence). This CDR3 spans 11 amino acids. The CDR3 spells CRVGVSETQFF. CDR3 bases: TGCAGGGTTGGGGTGTCAGAGACCCAGTTCTTC.

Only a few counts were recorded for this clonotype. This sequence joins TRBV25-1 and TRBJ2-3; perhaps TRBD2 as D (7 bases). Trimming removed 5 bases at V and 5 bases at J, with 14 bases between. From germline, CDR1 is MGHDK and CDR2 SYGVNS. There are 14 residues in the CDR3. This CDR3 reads CASSPRGARDTQYF. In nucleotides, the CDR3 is TGTGCCAGCAGTCCACGGGGGGCGCGAGATACGCAGTATTTT.

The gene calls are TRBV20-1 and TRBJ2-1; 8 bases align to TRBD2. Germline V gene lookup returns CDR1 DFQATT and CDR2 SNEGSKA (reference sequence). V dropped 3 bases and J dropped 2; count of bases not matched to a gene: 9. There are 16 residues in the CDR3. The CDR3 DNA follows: TGCAGTGCTAGCTCAGTGACGGGGGGGCCCTACAATGAGCAGTTCTTC. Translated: CSASSVTGGPYNEQFF.

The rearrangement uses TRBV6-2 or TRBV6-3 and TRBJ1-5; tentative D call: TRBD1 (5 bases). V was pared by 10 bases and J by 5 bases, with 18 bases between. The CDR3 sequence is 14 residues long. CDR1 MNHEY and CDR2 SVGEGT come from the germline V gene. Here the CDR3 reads CATLGPLGDQPQHF. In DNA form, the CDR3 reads TGTGCCACCTTAGGACCCCTGGGGGATCAGCCCCAGCATTTT.

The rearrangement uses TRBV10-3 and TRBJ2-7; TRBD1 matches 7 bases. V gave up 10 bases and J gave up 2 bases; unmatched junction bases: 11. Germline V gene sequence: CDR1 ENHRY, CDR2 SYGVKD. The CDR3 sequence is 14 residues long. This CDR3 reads CATRDIQGAYEQYF. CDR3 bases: TGTGCCACGAGAGATATCCAGGGGGCCTACGAGCAGTACTTC.

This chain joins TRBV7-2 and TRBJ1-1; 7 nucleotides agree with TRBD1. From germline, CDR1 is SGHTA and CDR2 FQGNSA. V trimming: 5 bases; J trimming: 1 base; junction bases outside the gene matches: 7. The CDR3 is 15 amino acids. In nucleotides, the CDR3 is TGTGCCAGCAGCATAAAGGGACAGTCGAACACTGAAGCTTTCTTT. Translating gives CASSIKGQSNTEAFF. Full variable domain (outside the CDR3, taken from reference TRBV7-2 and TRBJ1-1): GAGVSQSPSNKVTEKGKDVELRCDPISGHTALYWYRQSLGQGLEFLIYFQGNSAPDKSGLPSDRFSAERTGGSVSTLTIQRTQQEDSAVYLCASSIKGQSNTEAFFGQGTRLTVV.

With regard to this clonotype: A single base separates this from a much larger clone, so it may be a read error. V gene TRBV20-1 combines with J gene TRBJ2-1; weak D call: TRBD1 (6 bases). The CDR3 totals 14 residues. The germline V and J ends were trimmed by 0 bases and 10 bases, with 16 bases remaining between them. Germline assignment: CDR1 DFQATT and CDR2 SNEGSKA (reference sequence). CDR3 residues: CSAREPLQGYEQFF. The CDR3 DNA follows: TGCAGTGCTAGAGAACCCCTACAGGGCTACGAGCAGTTCTTC.

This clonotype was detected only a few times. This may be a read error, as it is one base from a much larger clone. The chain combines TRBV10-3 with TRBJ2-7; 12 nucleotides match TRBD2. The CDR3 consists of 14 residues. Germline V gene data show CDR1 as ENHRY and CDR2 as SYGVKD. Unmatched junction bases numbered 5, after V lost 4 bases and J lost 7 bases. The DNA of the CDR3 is TGTGCCATCAGTGGGACTAGCGGGGACAATGAGCAGTACTTC. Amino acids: CAISGTSGDNEQYF.

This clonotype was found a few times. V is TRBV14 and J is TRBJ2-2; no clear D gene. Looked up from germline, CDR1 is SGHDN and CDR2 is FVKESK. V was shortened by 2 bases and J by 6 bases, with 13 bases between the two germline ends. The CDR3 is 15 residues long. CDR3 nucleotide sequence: TGTGCCAGCAGCCAACGCGCAGGAATCGCCGGGGAGCTGTTTTTT. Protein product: CASSQRAGIAGELFF.